These T cell receptor beta chains were read from a single sample in a study of T cell repertoires in cytomegalovirus infection. TCRdb re-called the reads with MiXCR, one entry per CDR3 protein. The sample yields roughly 230,000 distinct CDR3 sequences, 17% seen once. Sample: CD8+ T cells from PBMCs. All receptors derive from a human donor in good health (CMV status not recorded). Some clones in this sample may be carry-over from other donors' samples. Each CDR3 is given with its conserved first and last residue. Fields, in order: J gene, D gene, V gene, CDR3 protein. The D gene is left open where the match is weak.

TRBJ2-3	NA	TRBV20-1	CSASQADNTDTQYF
TRBJ2-1	NA	TRBV6-2/TRBV6-3	CASSYARMIDEQFF
TRBJ1-2	NA	TRBV19	CASSSLFRYGYTF
TRBJ2-2	TRBD2	TRBV20-1	CSANSFGTKNTGELFF
TRBJ2-3	TRBD1	TRBV29-1	CSARTGSTDTQYF
TRBJ1-2	NA	TRBV7-9	CASSLWSADGYTF
TRBJ1-5	TRBD1	TRBV5-6	CASSSIGTGNQPQHF
TRBJ2-7	TRBD1	TRBV20-1	CSASGTGTIYEQYF
TRBJ2-6	NA	TRBV12-3/TRBV12-4	CASSFALGATNVLTF
TRBJ2-5	NA	TRBV6-6	CASSYGVGVGETQYF
TRBJ2-1	TRBD1	TRBV7-6	CASSLAGTGGFDEQFF
TRBJ2-7	NA	TRBV2	CASRAIGAPSYEQYF
TRBJ2-7	TRBD1	TRBV27	CASSFGTGALEQYF
TRBJ2-1	NA	TRBV7-8	CASSLALLAYNEQFF
TRBJ2-2	NA	TRBV6-1	CASSLLRNTGELFF
TRBJ1-5	NA	TRBV7-9	CASSLGQLGNQPQHF
TRBJ2-1	NA	TRBV25-1	CASSEGWDSYNEQFF
TRBJ1-5	NA	TRBV20-1	CSAGTTGPNQPQHF
TRBJ1-6	TRBD1	TRBV28	CASSPWTGSNSPLHF
TRBJ2-7	TRBD2	TRBV28	CASSLSTSGFYEQYF
TRBJ1-5	NA	TRBV12-3/TRBV12-4	CASRAAGGTQPQHF
TRBJ1-2	TRBD1	TRBV4-1	CASSQTPGGTSNYGYTF
TRBJ1-4	TRBD1	TRBV4-3	CASSQVLPGQGNEKLFF
TRBJ2-7	NA	TRBV12-3/TRBV12-4	CASSSLPRDTTGYEQYF
TRBJ2-7	NA	TRBV6-6	CASEGRSYEQYF
TRBJ1-1	NA	TRBV12-3/TRBV12-4	CASGYRVGAEAFF
TRBJ1-2	NA	TRBV7-3	CASSYAGGYGYTF
TRBJ1-1	TRBD1	TRBV7-2	CASSLGTGSTEAFF
TRBJ1-5	NA	TRBV6-6	CASGVAGGNQPQHF
TRBJ1-2	NA	TRBV9	CASSVLGYYTF
TRBJ2-1	TRBD2	TRBV7-6	CASGRSGGDSNEQFF
TRBJ2-1	TRBD1	TRBV4-1	CASSQDRDSLLNEQFF
TRBJ1-3	NA	TRBV4-1	CASSPGASIDTIYF
TRBJ1-1	NA	TRBV12-5	CASGLVGGRGTEAFF
TRBJ2-5	NA	TRBV5-1	CASGAGGWQETQYF
TRBJ1-2	NA	TRBV18	CASSLTGRNGYTF
TRBJ2-7	NA	TRBV20-1	CSANGPTYEQYF
TRBJ1-1	TRBD1	TRBV3-1	CASSLSTGERPEAFF
TRBJ2-1	TRBD2	TRBV7-2	CASSLAGSGGARNEQFF
TRBJ2-1	NA	TRBV7-2	CASSLAVSSYNEQFF
TRBJ2-2	NA	TRBV20-1	CSAREGANTGELFF
TRBJ2-3	TRBD2	TRBV7-2	CASSLVLAGGHTQYF
TRBJ1-1	NA	TRBV5-6	CASSEGLGTEAFF
TRBJ2-3	NA	TRBV6-6	CASSFDIPSTDTQYF
TRBJ1-5	NA	TRBV25-1	CASSEFGRNQPQHF
TRBJ2-1	NA	TRBV6-5	CASSYSPPYNEQFF
TRBJ2-1	TRBD2	TRBV4-1	CASSHLAGVGNEQFF
TRBJ1-5	NA	TRBV28	CASKQYTTTESQHF